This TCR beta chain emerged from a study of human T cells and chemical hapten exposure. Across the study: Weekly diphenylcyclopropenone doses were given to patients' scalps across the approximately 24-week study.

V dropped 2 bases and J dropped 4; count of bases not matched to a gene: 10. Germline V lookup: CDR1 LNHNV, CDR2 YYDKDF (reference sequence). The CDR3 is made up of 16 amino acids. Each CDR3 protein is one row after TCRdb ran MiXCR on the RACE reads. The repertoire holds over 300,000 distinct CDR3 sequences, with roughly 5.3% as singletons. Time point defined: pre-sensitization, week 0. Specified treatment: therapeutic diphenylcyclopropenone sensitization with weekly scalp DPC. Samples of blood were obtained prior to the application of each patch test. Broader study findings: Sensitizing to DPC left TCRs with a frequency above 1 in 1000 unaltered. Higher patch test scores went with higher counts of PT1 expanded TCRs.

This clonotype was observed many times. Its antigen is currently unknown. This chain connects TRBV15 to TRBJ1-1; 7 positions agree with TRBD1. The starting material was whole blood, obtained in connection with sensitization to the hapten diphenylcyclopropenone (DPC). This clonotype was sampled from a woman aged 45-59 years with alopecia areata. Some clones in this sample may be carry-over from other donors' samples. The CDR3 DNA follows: TGTGCCACCAGCAGAAAATCGACAGGGAGAGGCACTGAAGCTTTCTTT. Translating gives CATSRKSTGRGTEAFF. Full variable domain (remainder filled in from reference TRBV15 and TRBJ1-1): DAMVIQNPRYQVTQFGKPVTLSCSQTLNHNVMYWYQQKSSQAPKLLFHYYDKDFNNEADTPDNFQSRRPNTSFCFLDIRSPGLGDTAMYLCATSRKSTGRGTEAFFGQGTRLTVV.